This paragraph reports one TCR beta chain. Its antigen is unidentified. At one of its ends the junction is not consistent with the germline gene, which may arise from a read error. These data belong to a study of T cell responses to AZD1222 COVID-19 vaccine. The study, taken as a whole, reports: Scientists sampled the repertoires only once the peak T cell response had passed. Females outnumbered males among donors, who were mostly white British; clonal diversity was possibly underestimated.

Germline CDR1 is SSHAT and CDR2 is FNYEAQ (reference sequence). The CDR3 is 15 residues long. Using immunoSEQ multiplex PCR, the repertoire was profiled, and TCRdb retains in-frame clones only, with some absent. The sample shows approximately 110,000 clones, 70% to 90% of them seen only once. The sequencing here drew on peripheral blood, taken on day 0 of AZD1222 vaccination. This TCR was sampled from an adult in good health. The chain combines TRBV7-7 with TRBJ2-1; D perhaps matches TRBD1 (6 bases). CDR3 sequence: CASSLGPEGVNEQFF. CDR3 nucleotides: TGTGCTAGCAGCTTAGGTCCTGAGGGGGTAAATGAGCAGTTCTTC.